The T cell receptor beta chain under discussion was sequenced for a study of metastatic and nonmetastatic thyroid tumors. TCRdb called clones again from the PCR reads with MiXCR. The sample shows some 33,000 clones, around 16% of them seen only once. This clone was observed many times. V was pared by 6 bases and J by 3 bases, with 12 bases between. This CDR3 region has 13 residues. Germline lookup yields CDR1 MGHDK and CDR2 SYGVNS. Before thyroid surgery, none of the patients had received any treatment. This clonotype originated in a male donor with papillary thyroid cancer or a benign thyroid nodule (not recorded which). Some clones in this sample may be carry-over from other donors' samples. The sample was blood. The rearrangement joins TRBV25-1 to TRBJ2-7; weak D call: TRBD2 (6 bases). CDR3 DNA: TGTGCCAGCAGAGGGACTGGTAACTACGAGCAGTACTTC. It is translated as CASRGTGNYEQYF.